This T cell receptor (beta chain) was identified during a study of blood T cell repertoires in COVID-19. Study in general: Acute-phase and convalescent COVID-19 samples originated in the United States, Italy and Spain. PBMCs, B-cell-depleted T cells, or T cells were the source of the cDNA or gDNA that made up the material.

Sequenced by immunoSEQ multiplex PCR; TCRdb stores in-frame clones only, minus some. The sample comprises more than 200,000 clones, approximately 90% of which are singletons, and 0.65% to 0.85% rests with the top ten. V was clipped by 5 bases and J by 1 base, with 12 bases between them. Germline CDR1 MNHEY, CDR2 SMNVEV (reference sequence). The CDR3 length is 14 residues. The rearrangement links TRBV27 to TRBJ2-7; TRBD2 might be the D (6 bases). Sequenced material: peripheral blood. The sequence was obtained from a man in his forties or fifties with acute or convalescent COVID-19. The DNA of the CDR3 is TGTGCCAGCAGTCTCGGCGGGATGTCCTACGAGCAGTACTTC. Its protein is CASSLGGMSYEQYF.